These T cell receptor beta chains were read from a single sample in a study of a mutant IDH1 vaccine in newly diagnosed glioma. Method: immunoSEQ multiplex PCR; TCRdb's copy keeps in-frame clones and lacks some. The sample gives over 45,000 clones, approximately 92% of which show up once; over 2.5% is in the top ten. The material sequenced was PBMCs, taken from a glioma patient treated with radiotherapy, temozolomide or both. All receptors come from a man in his fifties or sixties with glioma. Each CDR3 is given with its conserved first and last residue. A D gene is named only where the DNA matches it firmly. For some rows the clone size is stated as once, few or many, or as a class when expanded; others skip it.

D: TRBD1
J: TRBJ1-1
V: TRBV19
size: few
DNA: TGTGCCAGTAGTATTCAGGGGGCGGACACTGAAGCTTTCTTT
CDR3: CASSIQGADTEAFF

D: .
J: TRBJ1-2
V: TRBV28
size: .
DNA: TGTGCCAGCAGTTTCCGCCTCGGGGGCGGCTACACCTTC
CDR3: CASSFRLGGGYTF

D: .
J: TRBJ2-7
V: TRBV5-1
size: .
DNA: TGCGCCAGCAGCTCCGATTCCTACGAGCAGTACTTC
CDR3: CASSSDSYEQYF

D: TRBD1
J: TRBJ2-7
V: TRBV15
size: .
DNA: TGTGCCACCAGTTGGGACAGGGCCCACGAGCAGTACTTC
CDR3: CATSWDRAHEQYF

D: .
J: TRBJ2-1
V: TRBV13
size: .
DNA: TGTGCCAGCAGCTCCCAGCAGCTTAGGCTGCTCTATGAGCAGTTCTTC
CDR3: CASSSQQLRLLYEQFF

D: .
J: TRBJ2-2
V: TRBV5-1
size: .
DNA: TGCGCCAGCAGCTTGGCCAGCGTCGGGAACACCGGGGAGCTGTTTTTT
CDR3: CASSLASVGNTGELFF

D: .
J: TRBJ1-6
V: TRBV28
size: .
DNA: TGTGCCAGCAGTTTATTAACGGGCGGGTCACCCCTCCACTTT
CDR3: CASSLLTGGSPLHF

D: TRBD1
J: TRBJ1-1
V: TRBV28
size: few
DNA: TGTGCCAGCAGTTTAACAGGGGGATCCACTGAAGCTTTCTTT
CDR3: CASSLTGGSTEAFF

D: .
J: TRBJ2-6
V: TRBV11-2
size: .
DNA: TGTGCCAGCAGCTTACCCGGGGGGGCCAACGTCCTGACTTTC
CDR3: CASSLPGGANVLTF

D: .
J: TRBJ2-7
V: TRBV27
size: .
DNA: TGTGCCAGCAGTTTTCTAGAGGGGTACGAGCAGTACTTC
CDR3: CASSFLEGYEQYF

D: TRBD1
J: TRBJ2-2
V: TRBV13
size: .
DNA: TGTGCCAGCAGGCCAGGGGACAGGGAGTCCGGGGAGCTGTTTTTT
CDR3: CASRPGDRESGELFF

D: TRBD1
J: TRBJ2-6
V: TRBV5-1
size: .
DNA: TGCGCCAGCAGCTTGGGGGGGACAGTACCCTGGGCCAACGTCCTGACTTTC
CDR3: CASSLGGTVPWANVLTF

D: .
J: TRBJ1-3
V: TRBV19
size: .
DNA: TGTGCCAGTAGTATAGTTGGTGCTTCTGGAAACACCATATATTTT
CDR3: CASSIVGASGNTIYF

D: .
J: TRBJ2-1
V: TRBV10-1
size: .
DNA: TGCGCCAGCAGTGGCTTGACTATAAGCTCCTACAATGAGCAGTTCTTC
CDR3: CASSGLTISSYNEQFF

D: TRBD2
J: TRBJ2-3
V: TRBV4-3
size: .
DNA: TGCGCCAGCAGCCAAGATCAGACTAGCGGGGGGGGCGGGGCTACGCAGTATTTT
CDR3: CASSQDQTSGGGGATQYF

D: .
J: TRBJ2-2
V: TRBV29-1
size: .
DNA: TGCAGCGTTTACCGGGGCCAGAACACCGGGGAGCTGTTTTTT
CDR3: CSVYRGQNTGELFF

D: .
J: TRBJ2-5
V: TRBV9
size: .
DNA: TGTGCCAGCAGCGTACTACAGGAATCCCATGAGACCCAGTACTTC
CDR3: CASSVLQESHETQYF

D: .
J: TRBJ1-5
V: TRBV6-6
size: .
DNA: TGTGCCAGCAGTGACAGCCCCAATCAGCCCCAGCATTTT
CDR3: CASSDSPNQPQHF

D: .
J: TRBJ2-2
V: TRBV5-1
size: .
DNA: TGCGCCAGCAGCTTGGTTTTAGCGGCGAACACCGGGGAGCTGTTTTTT
CDR3: CASSLVLAANTGELFF

D: .
J: TRBJ1-2
V: TRBV23-1
size: once
DNA: TGCGCCAGCAGTCAATCTCTAAGGGTCCCTAACTATGGCTACACCTTC
CDR3: CASSQSLRVPNYGYTF

D: TRBD2
J: TRBJ2-7
V: TRBV11-2
size: .
DNA: TGTGCCAGCAGCTTCTCCACTAGCGGCTCCTACGAGCAGTACTTC
CDR3: CASSFSTSGSYEQYF

D: TRBD2
J: TRBJ2-1
V: TRBV29-1
size: .
DNA: TGCAGCGTGGCTAGCGGGGCTAGCTCCTACAATGAGCAGTTCTTC
CDR3: CSVASGASSYNEQFF